This T cell receptor beta chain was captured in a study of blood T cell repertoires in COVID-19. In germline, CDR1 is LNHDA, CDR2 SQIVND (reference sequence). V trimming: 5 bases; J trimming: 5 bases; junction bases outside the gene matches: 5. The CDR3 extends over 14 amino acids. Sequenced by immunoSEQ multiplex PCR; TCRdb stores in-frame clones only, minus some. The sample lists approximately 35,000 clones; 60% to 80% were seen once. Material for sequencing was peripheral blood. The gene calls are TRBV19 and TRBJ2-3, with 9 bases matching TRBD2. The source of this sequence is a man of 80 years or more with acute or convalescent COVID-19. CDR3 in DNA: TGTGCCAGTAGTGTAGTAGCGGGAGTAGATACGCAGTATTTT. Protein sequence: CASSVVAGVDTQYF.